This T cell receptor (beta chain) was captured in a study of blood T cell repertoires in COVID-19. Original methodology: Amplification with reference gene primers provided the estimates of nucleated cell counts. Clones were read by immunoSEQ multiplex PCR, and TCRdb kept only the in-frame ones, dropping some. The DNA was the basis for D and trimming; V, J and clone size are from that table. The sample records around 200,000 clones, more than 65% being singletons. In germline, CDR1 is SEHNR, CDR2 FQNEAQ (reference sequence). The V and J ends lost 3 bases and 2 bases respectively, with 6 bases between them. CDR3 length: 13 amino acids.

The sequenced sample consisted of peripheral blood. The chain is built from TRBV7-9 and TRBJ2-3; D uncertain. This receptor was taken from a human donor with acute or convalescent COVID-19. The donor label of this sample is uncertain. CDR3 residues: CASSFGHTDTQYF. CDR3 nucleotides: TGTGCCAGCAGCTTTGGCCACACAGATACGCAGTATTTT.